This T cell receptor beta chain was retrieved from a study of blood T cells in healthy people across ages. The second PCR ran roughly 7 to 12 cycles with a sample-barcoded 5' primer and J-beta primers. Tags on each cDNA molecule came from a template-switch adaptor with 12 random nucleotides. Each CDR3 protein is one row after TCRdb ran MiXCR on the 5' RACE reads. The data hold about 1,500,000 distinct CDR3 sequences, with roughly 40% observed a single time. About this clonotype: The antigen is unknown.

Study-wide points: The percentage of naive T cells correlated strongly with TCR beta diversity.

Every donor provided 8.5 to 10 milliliters of peripheral blood. The sequence was collected from a woman younger than 30 in good health. Material for sequencing was blood.

CDR3: CASTTGDISYNSPLHF. In nucleotides, the CDR3 is TGTGCCAGCACGACCGGCGACATCTCCTATAATTCACCCCTCCACTTT. The chain uses TRBV28 and TRBJ1-6; D is unclear. V was cut by 7 bases and J by 0 bases, with 13 bases left in between. The length of the CDR3 is 16 residues. The germline V gene has CDR1 MDHEN and CDR2 SYDVKM.